Listed below are T cell receptor beta chains from one sample, sequenced in a study of T cell responses to AZD1222 COVID-19 vaccine. The protocol was immunoSEQ multiplex PCR, while the TCRdb copy is restricted to in-frame clones and leaves out a portion. The sample has 150,000 to 180,000 clones; roughly 90% are singletons. This specimen was peripheral blood, taken on day 0 of AZD1222 vaccination. The receptors here all came from an adult in good health. CDR3s include the opening cysteine and the closing phenylalanine or tryptophan. Fields, in order: V gene, clone size, J gene, D gene, CDR3 protein, CDR3 DNA. A D gene is named only where the DNA matches it firmly. Only part of the rows carry a size: once, few, many, or a class if the clone is expanded.

TRBV27,-,TRBJ2-5,-,CASSLVPRYF,TGTGCCAGCAGTTTAGTTCCCAGGTACTTC
TRBV28,-,TRBJ2-7,TRBD1,CASRDRDPYEQYF,TGTGCCAGCCGGGACAGGGATCCTTACGAGCAGTACTTC
TRBV5-1,-,TRBJ2-3,-,CASSHSVVTGTDTQYF,TGCGCCAGCAGCCACTCAGTTGTTACCGGGACAGATACGCAGTATTTT
TRBV3-1/TRBV3-2,-,TRBJ2-5,TRBD2,CASSQASGAETQYF,TGTGCCAGCAGCCAAGCTAGCGGAGCGGAGACCCAGTACTTC
TRBV19,-,TRBJ2-7,-,CASSSAEWGEQYF,TGTGCCAGTAGTAGTGCGGAGTGGGGCGAGCAGTACTTC
TRBV19,-,TRBJ2-5,-,CASSTTSSGETQYF,TGTGCCAGTAGTACGACAAGCTCCGGAGAGACCCAGTACTTC
TRBV3-1/TRBV3-2,once,TRBJ1-5,TRBD1,CASSQDRTGNQPQHF,TGTGCCAGCAGCCAAGACAGGACAGGGAATCAGCCCCAGCATTTT
TRBV6-2/TRBV6-3,-,TRBJ1-2,TRBD1,CASSLARDRALNYGYTF,TGTGCCAGCAGTTTAGCCCGGGACAGGGCTTTAAACTATGGCTACACCTTC
TRBV5-1,-,TRBJ2-2,-,CASSLQGGNTGELFF,TGCGCCAGCAGCTTACAGGGCGGGAACACCGGGGAGCTGTTTTTT
TRBV7-2,-,TRBJ1-4,TRBD1,CASSLVAAGGAMAF,TGTGCCAGCAGCTTAGTTGCGGCAGGGGGCGCGATGGCCTTT
TRBV29-1,few,TRBJ1-1,-,CSVHRTADTEAFF,TGCAGCGTTCACCGGACGGCAGACACTGAAGCTTTCTTT